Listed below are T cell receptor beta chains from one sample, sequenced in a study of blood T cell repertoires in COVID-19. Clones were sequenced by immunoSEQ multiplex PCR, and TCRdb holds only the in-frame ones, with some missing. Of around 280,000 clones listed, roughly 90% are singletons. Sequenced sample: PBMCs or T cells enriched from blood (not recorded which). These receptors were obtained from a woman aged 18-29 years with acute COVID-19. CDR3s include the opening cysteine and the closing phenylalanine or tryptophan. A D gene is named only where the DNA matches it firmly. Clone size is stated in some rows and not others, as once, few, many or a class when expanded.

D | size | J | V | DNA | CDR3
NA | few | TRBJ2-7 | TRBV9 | TGTGCCAGCAGCGTAGGCGTGGCTAGCGCATCCTACGAGCAGTACTTC | CASSVGVASASYEQYF
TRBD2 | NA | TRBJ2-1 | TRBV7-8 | TGTGCCAGCAGCTTAGTTGGTAGCGGGAGGCCCCTTAATGAGCAGTTCTTC | CASSLVGSGRPLNEQFF
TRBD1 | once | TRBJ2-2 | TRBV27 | TGTGCCAGCACGGGGCAGGGGGTGGGCGGGGAGCTGTTTTTT | CASTGQGVGGELFF
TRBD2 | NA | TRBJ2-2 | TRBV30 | TGTGCCTGGAGCCCAGCCGGGACTAGCGGGACCTTCGCGAACACCGGGGAGCTGTTTTTT | CAWSPAGTSGTFANTGELFF
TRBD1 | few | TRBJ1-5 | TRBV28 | TGTGCCAGCAGTTTCAGGGGGATTGACAATCAGCCCCAGCATTTT | CASSFRGIDNQPQHF
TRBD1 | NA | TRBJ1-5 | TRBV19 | TGTGCCAGTTCGGGACAGCTCAATCAGCCCCAGCATTTT | CASSGQLNQPQHF
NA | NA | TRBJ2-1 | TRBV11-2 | TGTGCCAGCAGCTATAGGCGTATAGCGGCGATCTCCTACAATGAGCAGTTCTTC | CASSYRRIAAISYNEQFF
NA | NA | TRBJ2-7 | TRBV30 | TGTGCCTGGAGTGTCAGCAGGGTGCACGAGCAGTACTTC | CAWSVSRVHEQYF
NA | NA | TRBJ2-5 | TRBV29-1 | TGCAGCGCCCCAATCCAGGGGACGACAGAGACCCAGTACTTC | CSAPIQGTTETQYF
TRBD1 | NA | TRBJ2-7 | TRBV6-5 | TGTGCCAGCAAAGCGTCGGGACAGGGGAACTTC | CASKASGQGNF
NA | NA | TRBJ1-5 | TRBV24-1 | TGTGCCACTCACAGGGAGTCGGGCAATCAGCCCCAGCATTTT | CATHRESGNQPQHF
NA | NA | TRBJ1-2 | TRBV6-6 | TGTGCCAGCAGCGTATTTGGGAAGTCCAATTATCCGGGGAGCTCAGGTTATGGCTACACCTTC | CASSVFGKSNYPGSSGYGYTF
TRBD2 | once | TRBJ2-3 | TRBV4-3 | TGCGCCAGCAGCGTCGGGAGCGGGATGGGCGCAGATACGCAGTATTTT | CASSVGSGMGADTQYF
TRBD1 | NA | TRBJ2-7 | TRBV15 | TGTGCCACCAGCAGAGGTCGCGGGACAGGGGTTGGCTACGAGCAGTACTTC | CATSRGRGTGVGYEQYF
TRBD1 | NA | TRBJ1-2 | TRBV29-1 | TGCAGCGTGGCGGGGACAGGCCTAGCTAACTATGGCTACACCTTC | CSVAGTGLANYGYTF
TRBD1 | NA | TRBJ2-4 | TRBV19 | TGTGCCAGTCTGGGGACAGAAAAAAACATTCAGTACTTC | CASLGTEKNIQYF
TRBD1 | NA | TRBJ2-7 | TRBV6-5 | TGTGCCAGCGGGGCGGACAGGGATCGGTACTTC | CASGADRDRYF
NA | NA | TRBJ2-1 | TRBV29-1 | TGCAGCGACGGGGGACCTTACAATGAGCAGTTCTTC | CSDGGPYNEQFF
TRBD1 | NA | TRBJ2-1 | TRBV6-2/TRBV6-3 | TGTGCCAGCAGTAGGGACAGGGATAGCTACAATGAGCAGTTCTTC | CASSRDRDSYNEQFF
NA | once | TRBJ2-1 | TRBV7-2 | TGTGCCAGCAGCTGGTCAGCGAATGAGCAGTTCTTC | CASSWSANEQFF
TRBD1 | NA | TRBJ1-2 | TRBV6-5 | TGTGCCAGCAGTTTCGAGGACAGGCGATATGGCTACACCTTC | CASSFEDRRYGYTF
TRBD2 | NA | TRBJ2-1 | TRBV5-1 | TGCGCCAGCAGTAAAGGGACTAGCGACTACAATGAGCAGTTCTTC | CASSKGTSDYNEQFF
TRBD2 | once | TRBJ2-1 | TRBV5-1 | TGCGCCAGCAGCTTGACTAGCGGGAGTTCCTACAATGAGCAGTTCTTC | CASSLTSGSSYNEQFF
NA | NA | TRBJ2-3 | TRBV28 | TGTGCCATCCGCGACAGATCTAGCACAGATACGCAGTATTTT | CAIRDRSSTDTQYF
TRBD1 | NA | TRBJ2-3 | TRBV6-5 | TGTGCCAGCAGTTACCGGACAGGGGGCACAGATACGCAGTATTTT | CASSYRTGGTDTQYF
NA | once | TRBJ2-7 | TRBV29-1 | TGCAGCGTGCGTGGGGGGGCCTCCTACGAGCAGTACTTC | CSVRGGASYEQYF
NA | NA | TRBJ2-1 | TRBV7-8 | TGTGCCAGCAGCCCTACTATTTCCTATGAGCAGTTCTTC | CASSPTISYEQFF
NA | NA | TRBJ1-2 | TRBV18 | TGTGCCAGCTCAGTCGCGCAGGGAGGGAACTATGGCTACACCTTC | CASSVAQGGNYGYTF
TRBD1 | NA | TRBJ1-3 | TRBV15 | TGTGCCACCAGGCCGGGACAGGGAGGTGGAAACACCATATATTTT | CATRPGQGGGNTIYF
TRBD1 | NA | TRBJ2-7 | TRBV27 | TGTGCCAGCAGTGCGAGTGGACAGGGATCTAGAGAGCAGTACTTC | CASSASGQGSREQYF
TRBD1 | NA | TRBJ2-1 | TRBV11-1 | TGTGCCAGCAGCACACAGGGGGCTGGCGTCAATGAGCAGTTCTTC | CASSTQGAGVNEQFF
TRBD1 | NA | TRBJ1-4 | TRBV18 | TGTGCCAGCTCACCCCCGACAGGGGACGGAAAACTGTTTTTT | CASSPPTGDGKLFF
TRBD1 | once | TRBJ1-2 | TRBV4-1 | TGCGCCAGCAGCCAAGAGACAGGGGTTAACTATGGCTACACCTTC | CASSQETGVNYGYTF
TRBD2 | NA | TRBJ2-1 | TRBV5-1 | TGCGCCAGCAGCTCGGGTGCACTAGCGGGCAACAATGAGCAGTTCTTC | CASSSGALAGNNEQFF
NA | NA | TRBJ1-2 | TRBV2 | TGTGCCAGCAGCCCTGGACAGAACTATGGCTACACCTTC | CASSPGQNYGYTF
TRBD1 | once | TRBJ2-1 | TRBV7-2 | TGTGCCAGCAGCTTAAGGGGGCTCCTAAACACACACAATGAGCAGTTCTTC | CASSLRGLLNTHNEQFF
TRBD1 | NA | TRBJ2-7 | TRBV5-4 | TGTGCCAGCAGCCCGGACAGGGGCGTCTACGAGCAGTACTTC | CASSPDRGVYEQYF
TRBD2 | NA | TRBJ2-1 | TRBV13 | TGTGCCAGCAGCAATATAGCGGGACCCTCCTACAATGAGCAGTTCTTC | CASSNIAGPSYNEQFF
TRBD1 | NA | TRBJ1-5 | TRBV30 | TGTGCCTGGAGTGTAGAGGGACAGGGGCCCCAGCATTTT | CAWSVEGQGPQHF
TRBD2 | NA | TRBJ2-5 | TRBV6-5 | TGTGCCAGCAGTTACGTAGCGGGAGTCCGGGAGACCCAGTACTTC | CASSYVAGVRETQYF